A selection of T cell receptor beta chains follows, all from one sample in a study of OX40 agonist ivuxolimab in advanced cancers. Only in-frame clones appear in the TCRdb table, and some are missing; sequencing was by immunoSEQ multiplex PCR. The sample contains about 58,000 clones, roughly four fifths of which appear only once. The sample was CD4+ or CD8+ T cells sorted from blood, taken in a trial of the OX40 agonist ivuxolimab. The receptors come from an adult with an advanced solid tumor such as melanoma, head and neck, liver or kidney cancer. Each CDR3 is given with its conserved first and last residue. The D gene is left open where the match is weak. Part of the rows lack a size; the others show once, few, many or a class for expanded clones.

J gene	clone size	D gene	V gene	CDR3 protein	CDR3 DNA
TRBJ1-2	.	TRBD1	TRBV6-6	CASSGGQGANYGYTF	TGTGCCAGCAGTGGCGGACAGGGGGCTAACTATGGCTACACCTTC
TRBJ1-1	.	.	TRBV21-1	CASSKARGGSRTEAFF	TGTGCCAGCAGCAAAGCGCGGGGGGGCAGCCGTACTGAAGCTTTCTTT
TRBJ2-6	once	.	TRBV19	CASSESAGANVLTF	TGTGCCAGTAGTGAAAGTGCGGGGGCCAACGTCCTGACTTTC
TRBJ1-4	.	TRBD1	TRBV2	CASTTPGMGQGGEKLFF	TGTGCCAGCACCACACCGGGGATGGGACAGGGGGGTGAAAAACTGTTTTTT
TRBJ1-1	.	.	TRBV6-1	CASSEIRGRGTEAFF	TGTGCCAGCAGTGAAATAAGGGGAAGAGGCACTGAAGCTTTCTTT
TRBJ1-2	.	.	TRBV7-9	CASSPPRQVNYGYTF	TGTGCCAGCAGCCCGCCTCGACAGGTTAACTATGGCTACACCTTC
TRBJ2-7	.	TRBD1	TRBV28	CASSSQDRDRDEQYF	TGTGCCAGCAGTTCTCAGGACCGGGACAGGGACGAGCAGTACTTC
TRBJ1-1	once	TRBD1	TRBV11-1	CASSRDSTLNTEAFF	TGTGCCAGCAGCAGGGACAGCACCTTGAACACTGAAGCTTTCTTT
TRBJ2-3	.	.	TRBV20-1	CSARSTDTQYF	TGCAGTGCTCGCAGCACAGATACGCAGTATTTT
TRBJ1-5	once	.	TRBV6-6	CASRLLDSSNQPQHF	TGTGCCAGCAGGCTACTAGACAGTAGCAATCAGCCCCAGCATTTT
TRBJ1-6	.	.	TRBV28	CASRDRNNSPLHF	TGTGCCAGCCGGGACCGAAATAATTCACCCCTCCACTTT
TRBJ1-3	.	.	TRBV2	CASRQGEAGNTIYF	TGTGCCAGCAGACAGGGAGAAGCTGGAAACACCATATATTTT
TRBJ1-2	.	TRBD1	TRBV6-1	CASSELMGQAYYGYTF	TGTGCCAGCAGTGAATTGATGGGACAGGCGTACTATGGCTACACCTTC
TRBJ1-2	.	.	TRBV20-1	CSAKKSGSYTF	TGCAGTGCTAAAAAATCGGGGAGCTACACCTTC
TRBJ1-5	once	.	TRBV6-1	CASSSRGDQPQHF	TGTGCCAGCAGCTCCAGGGGTGATCAGCCCCAGCATTTT
TRBJ2-3	.	TRBD2	TRBV19	CASSAGGSTDTQYF	TGTGCCAGTAGCGCGGGGGGAAGCACAGATACGCAGTATTTT
TRBJ2-7	.	.	TRBV19	CASSAQGGTEQYF	TGTGCCAGTAGTGCCCAGGGGGGGACCGAGCAGTACTTC
TRBJ2-5	.	.	TRBV5-1	CASSIEGIQETQYF	TGCGCCAGCAGCATAGAGGGGATCCAAGAGACCCAGTACTTC
TRBJ2-3	.	.	TRBV7-9	CASSRLNLDTQYF	TGTGCCAGCAGCCGTTTGAATTTAGATACGCAGTATTTT
TRBJ1-6	.	.	TRBV16	CASSQKGGGNSPLHF	TGTGCCAGCAGCCAAAAAGGGGGGGGCAATTCACCCCTCCACTTT
TRBJ1-2	.	.	TRBV4-1	CASSPMSAANYGYTF	TGCGCCAGCAGCCCCATGTCGGCAGCGAACTATGGCTACACCTTC
TRBJ2-2	.	.	TRBV29-1	CSVEPAAGELFF	TGCAGCGTTGAACCCGCCGCCGGGGAGCTGTTTTTT
TRBJ1-2	.	TRBD1	TRBV29-1	CSVRSQGENGCTF	TGCAGCGTCCGGTCCCAGGGGGAGAATGGCTGCACCTTC